This is a list of T cell receptor beta chains from one sample in a study of T cell changes during pregnancy in multiple sclerosis. Clones were sequenced by immunoSEQ multiplex PCR, and TCRdb holds only the in-frame ones, with some missing. The repertoire holds more than 35,000 clones, with 92% as singletons. The source material was CD4+ T cells from peripheral blood mononuclear cells, sampled in the third trimester of pregnancy. Receptors were obtained from a female donor with multiple sclerosis, enrolled in a pregnancy study. Both conserved end residues are part of each CDR3. Fields, in order: D gene, J gene, V gene, clone size, CDR3 protein, CDR3 DNA. The D gene is left open where the match is weak. The size field is filled for only some rows; it gives once, few, many or a size class.

.	TRBJ1-5	TRBV7-3	.	CASSPRGGQPQHF	TGTGCCAGCAGTCCGAGGGGGGGACAGCCCCAGCATTTT
TRBD2	TRBJ2-7	TRBV29-1	.	CSVVGLAGGRDEQYF	TGCAGCGTTGTGGGACTAGCGGGAGGGCGGGACGAGCAGTACTTC
TRBD1	TRBJ2-7	TRBV28	.	CASSGTGRTYEQYF	TGTGCCAGCAGTGGGACAGGGAGGACCTACGAGCAGTACTTC
.	TRBJ2-5	TRBV4-1	.	CASSRRSQRAGDQETQYF	TGCGCCAGCAGCCGACGATCCCAGCGGGCCGGGGACCAAGAGACCCAGTACTTC
TRBD2	TRBJ2-7	TRBV14	.	CASSSPGTSLIIYEQYF	TGTGCCAGCAGCTCTCCCGGGACTAGCCTTATAATCTACGAGCAGTACTTC
.	TRBJ1-1	TRBV7-2	.	CASSLMGGDTEAFF	TGTGCCAGCAGCTTAATGGGGGGAGACACTGAAGCTTTCTTT
.	TRBJ2-7	TRBV9	.	CASSVGGSGAYEQYF	TGTGCCAGCAGCGTAGGTGGTAGCGGAGCCTACGAGCAGTACTTC
.	TRBJ1-5	TRBV28	.	CASSRYESAFSNQPQHF	TGTGCCAGCAGTCGTTACGAGTCCGCGTTTAGCAATCAGCCCCAGCATTTT
TRBD1	TRBJ2-6	TRBV19	.	CASSIRDRALSGANVLTF	TGTGCCAGTAGTATAAGGGACAGGGCCCTCTCTGGGGCCAACGTCCTGACTTTC
TRBD2	TRBJ2-7	TRBV7-6	.	CASSLAPTSGNYEQYF	TGTGCCAGCAGCTTAGCGCCTACTAGCGGTAACTACGAGCAGTACTTC
.	TRBJ2-5	TRBV18	.	CASSPPLAQETQYF	TGTGCCAGCTCACCGCCTTTAGCACAAGAGACCCAGTACTTC
.	TRBJ2-7	TRBV2	.	CATRTGLRSSYEQYF	TGTGCCACCCGGACGGGACTTAGGAGCTCCTACGAGCAGTACTTC
.	TRBJ2-1	TRBV7-3	.	CASSKTGTRMGYNEQFF	TGTGCCAGCAGTAAAACAGGCACCCGAATGGGGTACAATGAGCAGTTCTTC
TRBD2	TRBJ2-5	TRBV7-9	.	CASSPLLAGGETQYF	TGTGCCAGCAGCCCGTTACTAGCGGGAGGAGAGACCCAGTACTTC
TRBD2	TRBJ2-3	TRBV7-9	.	CASSLGTSADTQYF	TGTGCCAGCAGCCTAGGGACTAGCGCAGATACGCAGTATTTT
TRBD1	TRBJ2-7	TRBV5-1	.	CASSLGGTGGPYEQYF	TGCGCCAGCAGCTTGGGCGGGACAGGGGGCCCCTACGAGCAGTACTTC
.	TRBJ1-5	TRBV6-1	few	CASGKGGGNQPQHF	TGTGCCAGCGGGAAGGGCGGGGGCAATCAGCCCCAGCATTTT
.	TRBJ1-1	TRBV4-1	.	CASSQDMRDSIRTEAFF	TGCGCCAGCAGCCAAGACATGAGGGACTCGATACGGACTGAAGCTTTCTTT
.	TRBJ1-1	TRBV5-1	.	CASSLDGQQNTEAFF	TGCGCCAGCAGCTTAGACGGACAGCAGAACACTGAAGCTTTCTTT
TRBD1	TRBJ2-3	TRBV10-1	.	CASSEGQGSTDTQYF	TGCGCCAGCAGTGAGGGACAGGGAAGCACAGATACGCAGTATTTT
TRBD1	TRBJ1-3	TRBV19	.	CASSQQGDSGNTIYF	TGTGCCAGTAGTCAACAGGGGGACTCTGGAAACACCATATATTTT
.	TRBJ2-1	TRBV5-1	few	CASSFSLTEQFF	TGCGCCAGCAGCTTTAGCTTGACTGAGCAGTTCTTC
TRBD1	TRBJ2-1	TRBV27	.	CASRSGTGNYNEQFF	TGTGCCAGCAGGTCCGGGACAGGGAACTACAATGAGCAGTTCTTC